These 22 T cell receptor beta chains were sequenced from one sample in a study of T cell responses to AZD1222 COVID-19 vaccine. TCRdb keeps only in-frame clones here, not all; method: immunoSEQ multiplex PCR. The data contain some 90,000 clones, 85% to 90% of them singletons. The starting material was peripheral blood, obtained 28 days after the second AZD1222 dose. These receptors came from an adult who received the AZD1222 COVID-19 vaccine.

The chain links TRBV6-2 or TRBV6-3 to TRBJ2-7; D gene ambiguous. The CDR3 length is 15 residues. V lost 5 bases, J lost 3 bases, and 17 bases lay in between. The germline V gene encodes CDR1 MNHEY and CDR2 SVGEGT. CDR3 coding DNA: TGTGCCAGCAGTCTAATTCTCACCCTCCGCTACGAGCAGTACTTC. As protein: CASSLILTLRYEQYF.

The chain has TRBV2 and TRBJ1-2; 10 bases are shared with TRBD1. The length of the CDR3 is 14 residues. V was pared by 5 bases and J by 3 bases, with 3 bases of the junction left unmatched. Germline V lookup: CDR1 SNHLY, CDR2 FYNNEI. CDR3 loop: CASSRQGADYGYTF. Here the CDR3 DNA reads TGTGCCAGCAGTCGACAGGGGGCGGACTATGGCTACACCTTC.

The gene calls are TRBV9 and TRBJ1-5; D may be TRBD1 (6 bases). CDR1 is SGDLS and CDR2 is YYNGEE in the germline V gene. The ends were cut back, 4 bases at V and 1 base at J, with 9 bases in the middle. The CDR3 is 14 amino acids. CDR3 amino acids: CASSRTGSNQPQHF. CDR3 nucleotides: TGTGCCAGCAGCCGTACAGGGAGCAATCAGCCCCAGCATTTT.

This clone is deemed medium-sized. This chain connects TRBV4-1 to TRBJ2-7, with D tentatively TRBD1 or TRBD2 (5 bases each). The V gene's germline CDR1 is MGHRA and CDR2 YSYEKL. Trimming removed 3 bases at V and 4 bases at J, with 13 bases between. This CDR3 is 14 amino acids long. DNA of the CDR3: TGCGCCAGCAGCCACTTCCATGGGACGTACGAGCAGTACTTC. Protein: CASSHFHGTYEQYF.

This chain connects TRBV7-8 to TRBJ2-7; D remains unclear. The ends were cut back, 0 bases at V and 0 bases at J, with 12 bases in the middle. This CDR3 comprises 16 residues. The V gene's germline CDR1 is SGHVS and CDR2 FQNEAQ. The DNA for the CDR3 is TGTGCCAGCAGCTTAGCGCGACAAACCTCCTCCTACGAGCAGTACTTC. This codes for CASSLARQTSSYEQYF.

The genes are TRBV19 and TRBJ1-5; TRBD1 matches 9 bases. The trim removed 3 bases at V and 1 base at J, leaving 16 bases unmatched. CDR1 and CDR2 (germline): LNHDA, SQIVND (reference sequence). This CDR3 contains 20 residues. The CDR3 DNA is TGTGCCAGTAGTATCCTAGGACAGGGGATCGGAGGGCTGAGCAATCAGCCCCAGCATTTT. Amino acids: CASSILGQGIGGLSNQPQHF.

The CDR3 here is CASSVTGGNQPQHF. As DNA, the CDR3 is TGTGCCAGCAGCGTCACAGGGGGCAATCAGCCCCAGCATTTT. This chain links TRBV6-5 with TRBJ1-5; 7 bases match TRBD1. The junction had 4 bases not matched to a gene; V was cut back by 6 bases and J by 2 bases. Per germline, CDR1 MNHEY and CDR2 SVGAGI. This CDR3 has 14 residues.

The genes are TRBV6-5 and TRBJ2-1; TRBD1 matches at 8 bases. Germline assignment: CDR1 MNHEY and CDR2 SVGAGI. With V trimmed by 7 bases and J by 3 bases, 5 bases remained unmatched. The CDR3 consists of 14 residues. Here the CDR3 reads CASTGQGRYNEQFF. The CDR3 region has the DNA TGTGCCAGCACAGGACAGGGCCGCTACAATGAGCAGTTCTTC.

This sequence joins TRBV5-4 and TRBJ2-3; TRBD1 aligns across 9 bases. This CDR3 comprises 15 residues. V gave up 4 bases and J gave up 3 bases; unmatched junction bases: 6. Per germline, CDR1 SGHNT and CDR2 YYREEE (reference sequence). The CDR3 sequence is CASSPRTGATDTQYF. CDR3 bases: TGTGCCAGCAGCCCAAGGACAGGGGCGACAGATACGCAGTATTTT.

The chain has TRBV3-1 (or the pseudogene TRBV3-2) and TRBJ2-1; 11 bases line up with TRBD2. After removal of 5 bases from V and 4 bases from J, the junction contained 4 bases not matched to a gene. CDR1 is LGHDT, CDR2 YNNKEL, per germline (reference sequence). The CDR3 covers 15 residues. Here the CDR3 DNA reads TGTGCCAGCAGCTTGGGACTAGCGGCGTACAATGAGCAGTTCTTC. Its protein product is CASSLGLAAYNEQFF.

This clone was seen only once. The rearrangement joins TRBV25-1 to TRBJ2-1; 8 bases are a match to TRBD2. CDR1 is MGHDK, CDR2 SYGVNS, per germline. The CDR3 totals 14 residues. V lost 6 bases to trimming and J lost 4 bases; unmatched junction nucleotides: 5. The CDR3 reads CASSRGGHYNEQFF. The CDR3 DNA reads as TGTGCCAGCAGCCGCGGGGGGCATTACAATGAGCAGTTCTTC.

J is TRBJ2-3 and V is TRBV11-2; 11 nucleotides agree with TRBD2. Germline V gene data show CDR1 as SGHAT and CDR2 as FQNNGV. After removal of 5 bases from V and 2 bases from J, the junction contained 12 bases not matched to a gene. This CDR3 is built from 18 residues. The CDR3 is CASSPTPFSGGATDTQYF. The CDR3 DNA is TGTGCCAGCAGCCCAACCCCATTTAGCGGGGGGGCCACAGATACGCAGTATTTT.

The rearrangement joins TRBV29-1 to TRBJ1-1; perhaps TRBD1 as D (6 bases). V was trimmed by 4 bases and J by 2 bases, leaving 8 bases between them. Germline values: CDR1 SQVTM, CDR2 ANQGSEA. The CDR3 runs to 12 residues. The DNA for the CDR3 is TGCAGCGTTGCGGGACAAAACACTGAAGCTTTCTTT. It specifies CSVAGQNTEAFF.

V usage is TRBV12-3 or TRBV12-4 and J usage is TRBJ1-3; TRBD1 might be the D (5 bases). This CDR3 has 13 amino acids. V dropped 5 bases and J dropped 4 bases, with 9 bases sitting between them. CDR3 DNA: TGTGCCAGCAGTCGGGGACCCGGAAACACCATATATTTT. Its translation: CASSRGPGNTIYF.

In DNA, the CDR3 is TGTGCCAGCAGCGCTGGGTGGGGCGCGGGGAATTCACCCCTCCACTTT. Translating gives CASSAGWGAGNSPLHF. V and J are TRBV9 and TRBJ1-6; D perhaps matches TRBD1 (5 bases). V was trimmed by 3 bases and J by 7 bases, leaving 17 bases between them. The V gene's germline CDR1 is SGDLS and CDR2 YYNGEE. This CDR3 comprises 16 residues.

The rearrangement links TRBV5-1 to TRBJ1-1, with 8 nucleotides matching TRBD1. The J segment lost 3 bases and the V segment lost 1 base, leaving 8 bases of the junction unmatched. Germline V gene lookup returns CDR1 SGHRS and CDR2 YFSETQ. The CDR3 extends over 16 amino acids. CDR3 nucleotides: TGCGCCAGCAGCTTGAGGGGACAGGCCCTGGACACTGAAGCTTTCTTT. Translated, it gives CASSLRGQALDTEAFF.

V and J are TRBV2 and TRBJ2-1; no clear D. Germline V gene sequence: CDR1 SNHLY, CDR2 FYNNEI. Trimming removed 3 bases at V and 0 bases at J, with 9 bases between. This CDR3 comprises 15 residues. This CDR3 reads CASSDLGSSYNEQFF. The CDR3 DNA follows: TGTGCCAGCAGTGACCTGGGAAGCTCCTACAATGAGCAGTTCTTC.

This chain links TRBV15 with TRBJ2-1; 8 bases match TRBD1. Germline CDR1 LNHNV, CDR2 YYDKDF (reference sequence). The CDR3 extends over 12 amino acids. V lost 3 bases and J lost 13; bases outside the gene matches: 5. The CDR3 DNA reads as TGTGCCACCAGCAGGCTACAGGGGGAACAGTTCTTC. Encoded protein: CATSRLQGEQFF.

This clone was detected only once. This chain links TRBV23-1 with TRBJ1-3, with D possibly TRBD1 on 5 matching bases. TRBV23-1 is marked as an open reading frame, function uncertain. The CDR3 has 14 amino acids. Trimming removed 3 bases at V and 2 bases at J, with 8 bases between. The CDR3, as DNA: TGCGCCAGCAGTCACGTGGGGGCTGGAAACACCATATATTTT. Its translation: CASSHVGAGNTIYF.

CDR3 nucleotide sequence: TGTGCCAGCAAAGGGGGAAACACCATATATTTT. This gives the protein CASKGGNTIYF. The V gene is TRBV3-1 (or the pseudogene TRBV3-2), the J gene TRBJ1-3, with no clear D. V was trimmed by 7 bases and J by 4 bases, leaving 5 bases between them. The CDR3 extends over 11 amino acids. Germline assignment: CDR1 LGHDT and CDR2 YNNKEL (reference sequence).

This clone was detected only a few times. This sequence joins TRBV3-1 (or the pseudogene TRBV3-2) and TRBJ1-1, with no clear D. Trimming took off 0 bases at V and 3 bases at J, with 14 bases between the two ends. The CDR3 extends over 16 amino acids. Germline V gene sequence: CDR1 LGHDT, CDR2 YNNKEL (reference sequence). The CDR3 loop reads CASSQDRWDLDTEAFF. The CDR3, as DNA: TGTGCCAGCAGCCAAGATAGGTGGGATTTGGACACTGAAGCTTTCTTT.

This sequence joins TRBV5-6 and TRBJ2-7, with D possibly TRBD1 on 6 matching bases. The CDR3 spans 12 residues. The germline V gene has CDR1 SGHDT and CDR2 YYEEEE. The germline V and J ends were trimmed by 2 bases and 3 bases, with 6 bases remaining between them. The DNA of the CDR3 is TGTGCCAGCAGCTTACAGGGCTACGAGCAGTACTTC. Translation: CASSLQGYEQYF. Together with reference TRBV5-6 and TRBJ2-7, the CDR3 gives the full variable domain: DAGVTQSPTHLIKTRGQQVTLRCSPKSGHDTVSWYQQALGQGPQFIFQYYEEEERQRGNFPDRFSGHQFPNYSSELNVNALLLGDSALYLCASSLQGYEQYFGPGTRLTVT.